This TCR beta chain was documented in a study of T cell responses to AZD1222 COVID-19 vaccine. As regards this clone: As yet, its antigen is unknown.

Germline lookup yields CDR1 LGHDT and CDR2 YNNKEL (reference sequence). This CDR3 is built from 13 residues. V dropped 2 bases and J dropped 9 bases, with 13 bases sitting between them. Study results and limitations: Repertoires were obtained only post-peak T cell response.

Clones were read by immunoSEQ multiplex PCR, and TCRdb kept only the in-frame ones, dropping some. The sample shows around 140,000 clones, roughly 92% of them seen only once. The chain uses TRBV3-1 (or the pseudogene TRBV3-2) and TRBJ1-1, with D uncertain. The input for sequencing was peripheral blood, taken 28 days after the second AZD1222 dose. The clonotype originates from an adult who received the AZD1222 COVID-19 vaccine. In nucleotides, the CDR3 is TGTGCCAGCAGCCAATCTGGGGAAGGGAAAGCTTTCTTT. Translating it yields CASSQSGEGKAFF.